These 23 T cell receptor beta chains share one sample of origin, sequenced in a study of blood T cell repertoires in COVID-19. Repertoires were generated with immunoSEQ multiplex PCR, while TCRdb's copy carries only in-frame clones and drops some. The table includes 300,000 to 400,000 clones, 75% to 90% detected once. The sample comprised peripheral blood. These receptors were obtained from a woman aged 45 to 65 with COVID-19, enrolled during active disease.

This clone was recorded a few times. CDR3 amino acids: CASSQDRGTSGKYEQYF. The CDR3 coding sequence is TGTGCCAGCAGCCAAGATAGGGGTACTAGCGGGAAATACGAGCAGTACTTC. The chain employs TRBV3-1 (or the pseudogene TRBV3-2) and TRBJ2-7; TRBD2 agrees at 10 bases. V shed 0 bases and J 4 bases; nucleotides not matched to a gene: 9. The CDR3 runs to 17 residues. Germline V gene lookup returns CDR1 LGHDT and CDR2 YNNKEL (reference sequence).

Notes on this clone: In the same sample, other DNA sequences code for this CDR3. The J gene is TRBJ2-5, the V gene TRBV24-1; 11 bases are a match to TRBD1. The length of the CDR3 is 16 residues. The V segment lost 2 bases and the J segment 1 base; nucleotides outside the gene matches: 2. Germline assignment: CDR1 KGHDR and CDR2 SFDVKD. CDR3 loop: CATSDWGQGVQETQYF. CDR3 sequence (DNA): TGTGCCACCAGTGATTGGGGACAGGGGGTCCAAGAGACCCAGTACTTC.

The chain has TRBV27 and TRBJ2-4; D unclear. V was clipped by 1 base and J by 0 bases, with 10 bases between them. The CDR3 contains 16 residues. Germline V gene sequence: CDR1 MNHEY, CDR2 SMNVEV (reference sequence). The CDR3, as DNA: TGTGCCAGCAGTTTATGGGCTGGATTAGCCAAAAACATTCAGTACTTC. Translating gives CASSLWAGLAKNIQYF.

The chain couples TRBV27 to TRBJ1-6; 10 nucleotides match TRBD1. The V segment lost 4 bases and the J segment 0 bases; nucleotides outside the gene matches: 3. CDR1 and CDR2 from the germline V gene are MNHEY and SMNVEV (reference sequence). The CDR3 is 17 amino acids. The CDR3 coding sequence is TGTGCCAGCAGTTGGGACAGGGGAAGCTCCTATAATTCACCCCTCCACTTT. Its protein is CASSWDRGSSYNSPLHF.

V and J are TRBV2 and TRBJ2-2; TRBD1 matches at 7 bases. V lost 4 bases, J lost 5 bases, and 7 bases stayed unmatched. Germline V gene sequence: CDR1 SNHLY, CDR2 FYNNEI. This CDR3 region has 15 residues. CDR3 loop: CASSANRGRTGELFF. The CDR3 DNA is TGTGCCAGCAGTGCCAACAGGGGTAGGACCGGGGAGCTGTTTTTT.

DNA of the CDR3: TGTGCCAGCTCACCATTTACCACAGGGAGTAATCAGCCCCAGCATTTT. It yields the protein CASSPFTTGSNQPQHF. This chain links TRBV18 with TRBJ1-5; D may be TRBD1 (6 bases). CDR1 and CDR2 (germline): KGHSH, LQKENI. CDR3 length equals 16 residues. V lost 2 bases to trimming and J lost 4 bases, with 15 bases between them.

The V gene is TRBV5-4, the J gene TRBJ1-4; D might be TRBD1 (5 bases). The V end lost 6 bases, the J end lost 5 bases, and 14 bases lay between the germline ends. The germline gives CDR1 SGHNT, CDR2 YYREEE (reference sequence). CDR3 size: 14 residues. CDR3 loop: CASMPGGGNEKLFF. The CDR3 DNA reads as TGTGCCAGCATGCCCGGCGGGGGGAATGAAAAACTGTTTTTT. Filled out from reference TRBV5-4 and TRBJ1-4, the complete variable domain reads ETGVTQSPTHLIKTRGQQVTLRCSSQSGHNTVSWYQQALGQGPQFIFQYYREEENGRGNFPPRFSGLQFPNYSSELNVNALELDDSALYLCASMPGGGNEKLFFGSGTQLSVL.

The rearrangement uses TRBV18 and TRBJ2-1; maybe TRBD2 (6 bases). Germline V gene lookup returns CDR1 KGHSH and CDR2 LQKENI. CDR3 length equals 15 residues. The V gene lost 2 bases and the J gene lost 7 bases, with 15 bases spanning the gap. The CDR3 DNA sequence: TGTGCCAGCTCACCAAGCACGATACGGGGGAATGAGCAGTTCTTC. Its translation is CASSPSTIRGNEQFF.

The rearrangement joins TRBV6-5 to TRBJ2-7, with a weak D call TRBD1 (6 bases). This CDR3 is built from 14 residues. The V end was cut by 5 bases, the J end by 0 bases, with 11 bases between. Germline V gene lookup returns CDR1 MNHEY and CDR2 SVGAGI. The CDR3 sequence is CASSKTGSSYEQYF. The DNA of the CDR3 is TGTGCCAGCAGTAAAACAGGGAGCTCCTACGAGCAGTACTTC.

The chain has TRBV11-2 and TRBJ2-3; a weak D match, TRBD2 (5 bases). CDR3 length equals 15 residues. V was trimmed by 7 bases and J by 5 bases, leaving 19 bases between them. Germline lookup yields CDR1 SGHAT and CDR2 FQNNGV. The CDR3 reads CASTREGLGQDTQYF. CDR3 bases: TGTGCCAGCACCCGCGAGGGCCTAGGGCAAGATACGCAGTATTTT. Together with reference TRBV11-2 and TRBJ2-3, the CDR3 gives the full variable domain: EAGVAQSPRYKIIEKRQSVAFWCNPISGHATLYWYQQILGQGPKLLIQFQNNGVVDDSQLPKDRFSAERLKGVDSTLKIQPAKLEDSAVYLCASTREGLGQDTQYFGPGTRLTVL.

The rearrangement links TRBV11-3 to TRBJ1-2; 8 bases map to TRBD1. Trimming at V came to 2 bases and at J to 9 bases, leaving 5 bases not matched to a gene. Per the germline V gene, CDR1 is SGHNT and CDR2 is YENEEA. The CDR3 has 13 residues. The CDR3 sequence: CASSLQGAARYTF. DNA of the CDR3: TGTGCCAGCAGCTTACAGGGGGCGGCTCGCTACACCTTC.

V gene TRBV5-1 combines with J gene TRBJ2-2; 12 bases match TRBD2. Trimming removed 4 bases from V and 7 bases from J; junction bases left unmatched: 8. CDR3 length equals 16 residues. Germline CDR1 reads SGHRS; CDR2 reads YFSETQ. The CDR3 loop reads CASSPRLAGVVGELFF. The CDR3 coding sequence is TGCGCCAGCAGCCCGCGACTAGCGGGAGTGGTCGGGGAGCTGTTTTTT.

The V call is TRBV7-9, the J call TRBJ2-2; TRBD2 matches at 8 bases. The CDR3 extends over 16 amino acids. V was clipped by 5 bases and J by 5 bases; unmatched bases: 10. Looked up from germline, CDR1 is SEHNR and CDR2 is FQNEAQ (reference sequence). CDR3 in DNA: TGTGCCAGCAGCCTCCGAGCGGGAGTAGGGACCGGGGAGCTGTTTTTT. Residues: CASSLRAGVGTGELFF.

This rearrangement joins TRBV5-1 to TRBJ1-2, with a possible D match to TRBD1 (6 bases). This CDR3 is 13 amino acids long. V gave up 4 bases and J gave up 4 bases, with 11 bases separating them. The V gene's germline CDR1 is SGHRS and CDR2 YFSETQ. The CDR3 nucleotides read TGCGCCAGCAGCACAGGGTTTGGCTATGGCTACACCTTC. This encodes CASSTGFGYGYTF.

The chain employs TRBV6-5 and TRBJ1-2, with a possible D match to TRBD1 (5 bases). Trimming cost V 5 bases and J 6 bases, with 19 bases left between them. CDR3 length: 15 amino acids. Germline loops: CDR1 MNHEY, CDR2 SVGAGI. The CDR3 DNA follows: TGTGCCAGCAGTAGCGCGACCGGGGCGGGAGATGGCTACACCTTC. Translation gives CASSSATGAGDGYTF.

The chain has TRBV7-9 and TRBJ2-7, with 10 bases that match TRBD2. Losses at the gene ends were 5 bases for V and 2 bases for J; bases not matched to a gene: 6. The CDR3 covers 15 residues. CDR1 SEHNR and CDR2 FQNEAQ come from the germline V gene (reference sequence). Here the CDR3 reads CASSPLTSGAYEQYF. The CDR3 DNA reads TGTGCCAGCAGCCCACTCACTAGCGGGGCCTACGAGCAGTACTTC.

The chain joins TRBV5-4 to TRBJ2-5; 7 bases match TRBD2. CDR3 length: 16 amino acids. The germline gives CDR1 SGHNT, CDR2 YYREEE (reference sequence). The V gene end was trimmed by 6 bases and the J gene end by 1 base; junction bases not matched to a gene: 12. The CDR3: CASTSGGSGTQETQYF. CDR3 DNA: TGTGCCAGCACCTCGGGAGGTAGCGGAACCCAAGAGACCCAGTACTTC.

The V gene is TRBV29-1, the J gene TRBJ1-2; 12 bases align to TRBD1. The CDR3 has 13 amino acids. Trimming removed 7 bases from V and 4 bases from J; junction bases left unmatched: 4. Germline V lookup: CDR1 SQVTM, CDR2 ANQGSEA. CDR3 DNA: TGCAGCGCACCGGGACAGGGGGCCTATGGCTACACCTTC. It translates to CSAPGQGAYGYTF.

The chain links TRBV7-6 to TRBJ1-5; 9 bases line up with TRBD1. Germline CDR1 SGHVS, CDR2 FNYEAQ. The CDR3 extends over 17 amino acids. Unmatched junction bases numbered 9, after V lost 3 bases and J lost 3 bases. CDR3 amino acids: CASSLGPGTGNNQPQHF. The CDR3 DNA follows: TGTGCCAGCAGCTTGGGTCCCGGGACAGGGAACAATCAGCCCCAGCATTTT. The entire variable domain, with the rest obtained from reference TRBV7-6 and TRBJ1-5, is as follows: GAGVSQSPRYKVTKRGQDVALRCDPISGHVSLYWYRQALGQGPEFLTYFNYEAQQDKSGLPNDRFSAERPEGSISTLTIQRTEQRDSAMYRCASSLGPGTGNNQPQHFGDGTRLSIL.

The table lists this clone with a few counts. The chain has TRBV18 and TRBJ2-7; 13 bases align to TRBD2. CDR1 KGHSH and CDR2 LQKENI come from the germline V gene. This CDR3 region has 15 residues. The trim removed 2 bases at V and 2 bases at J, leaving 0 bases unmatched. CDR3: CASSPGLAGAYEQYF. As DNA, the CDR3 is TGTGCCAGCTCACCAGGACTAGCGGGAGCCTACGAGCAGTACTTC.

The rearrangement uses TRBV7-8 and TRBJ1-2; TRBD1 matches 12 bases. Trimming cost V 7 bases and J 5 bases; bases outside gene matches: 5. This CDR3 region has 14 residues. Germline CDR1 is SGHVS and CDR2 is FQNEAQ. CDR3 in amino acids: CASTGQGAGYGYTF. CDR3 nucleotide sequence: TGTGCCAGCACGGGACAGGGGGCAGGATATGGCTACACCTTC.

This clone came up once. The V and J genes are TRBV6-2 or TRBV6-3 and TRBJ1-5, with D possibly being TRBD1 (5 bases). This CDR3 region has 14 residues. Germline CDR1 is MNHEY and CDR2 is SVGEGT. V was trimmed by 2 bases and J by 7 bases, leaving 12 bases between them. In DNA, the CDR3 is TGTGCCAGCAGTTACGGCGGGGGAAAACAGCCCCAGCATTTT. Encoded protein: CASSYGGGKQPQHF.

V usage is TRBV6-5 and J usage is TRBJ2-3; possibly TRBD2 for D (5 bases). The CDR3 is made up of 14 amino acids. Germline V gene sequence: CDR1 MNHEY, CDR2 SVGAGI. V dropped 2 bases and J dropped 2 bases, with 8 bases sitting between them. CDR3 protein: CASSYAGFTDTQYF. The CDR3 region has the DNA TGTGCCAGCAGTTACGCGGGCTTCACAGATACGCAGTATTTT.